What follows describes a single T cell receptor (beta chain). Its cognate antigen is unknown. The source of the sample is a study of T cell responses to AZD1222 COVID-19 vaccine. Study results and caveats: There were mostly white British donors and more females than males, and clonal diversity was possibly underestimated. Seropositive at baseline were only a handful of AZD1222 recipients.

Clones were read by immunoSEQ multiplex PCR, and TCRdb kept only the in-frame ones, dropping some. This sample carries about 67,000 clones, around four fifths of them seen once, and the ten largest clones take about 6.1%. Analyses pooled second doses at about 4 or about 12 weeks. This receptor was obtained from an adult who received the AZD1222 COVID-19 vaccine. Source: peripheral blood, taken 28 days after the second AZD1222 dose.

CDR3 region: CASSSTIGELFF. Written as DNA, the CDR3 is TGTGCCAGCAGCTCCACGATCGGGGAGCTGTTTTTT. The chain combines TRBV11-2 with TRBJ2-2; D gene uncertain. Looked up from germline, CDR1 is SGHAT and CDR2 is FQNNGV. The V and J ends lost 4 bases and 7 bases respectively, with 7 bases between them. The CDR3 is 12 residues long.